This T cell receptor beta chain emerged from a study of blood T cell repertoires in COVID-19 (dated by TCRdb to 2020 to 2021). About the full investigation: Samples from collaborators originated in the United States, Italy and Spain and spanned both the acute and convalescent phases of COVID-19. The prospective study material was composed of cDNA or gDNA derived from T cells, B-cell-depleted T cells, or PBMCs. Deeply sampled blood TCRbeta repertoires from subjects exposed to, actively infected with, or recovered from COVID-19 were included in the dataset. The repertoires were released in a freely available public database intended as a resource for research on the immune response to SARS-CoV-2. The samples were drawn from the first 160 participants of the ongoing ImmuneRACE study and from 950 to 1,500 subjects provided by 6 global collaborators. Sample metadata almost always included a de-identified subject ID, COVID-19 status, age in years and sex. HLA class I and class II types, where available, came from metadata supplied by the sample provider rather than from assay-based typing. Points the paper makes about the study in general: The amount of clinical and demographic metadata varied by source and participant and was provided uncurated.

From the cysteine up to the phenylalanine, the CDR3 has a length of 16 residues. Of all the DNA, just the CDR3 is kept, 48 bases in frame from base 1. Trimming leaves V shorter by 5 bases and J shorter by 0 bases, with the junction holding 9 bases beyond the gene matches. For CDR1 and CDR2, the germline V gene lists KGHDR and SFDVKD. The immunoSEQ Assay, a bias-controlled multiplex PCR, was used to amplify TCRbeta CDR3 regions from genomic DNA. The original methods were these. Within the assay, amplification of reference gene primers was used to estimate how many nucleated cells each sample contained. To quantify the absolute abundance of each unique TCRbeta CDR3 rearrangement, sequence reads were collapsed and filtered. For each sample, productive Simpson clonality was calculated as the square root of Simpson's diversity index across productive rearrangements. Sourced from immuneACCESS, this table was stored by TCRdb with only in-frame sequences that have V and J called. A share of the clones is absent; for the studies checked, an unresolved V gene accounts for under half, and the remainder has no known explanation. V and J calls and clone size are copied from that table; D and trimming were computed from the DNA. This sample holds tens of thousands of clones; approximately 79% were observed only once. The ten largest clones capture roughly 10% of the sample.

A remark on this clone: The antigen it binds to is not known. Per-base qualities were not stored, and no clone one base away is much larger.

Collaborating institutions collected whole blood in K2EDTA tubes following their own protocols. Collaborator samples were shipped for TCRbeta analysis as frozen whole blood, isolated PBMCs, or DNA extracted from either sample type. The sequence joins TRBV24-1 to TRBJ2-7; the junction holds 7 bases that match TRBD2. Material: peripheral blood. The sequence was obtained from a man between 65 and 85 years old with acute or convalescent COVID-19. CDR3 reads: CATSALGGGPSYEQYF. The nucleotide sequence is TGTGCCACCAGTGCCCTTGGGGGGGGACCCTCCTACGAGCAGTACTTC.